This TCR beta chain came from a study of prognosis after radiotherapy for stage I lung cancer. In the study overall: Among the enrolled patients, about 15 had newly diagnosed primary stage I lung tumors, while 5 or 6 had oligometastatic NSCLC following surgical resection of the primary tumor. Patient ages ran from 53 to 84, with a median of almost 75 years, and the group had about 13 men and over 5 women.

CDR3 of TCR beta was amplified from genomic DNA via a two-round multiplex PCR. Used in first-round PCR were primers specific to each TRBV and TRBJ gene. TCRdb ran MiXCR on the multiplex PCR reads and lists one entry per CDR3 protein. Of about 34,000 distinct CDR3 sequences listed, under 35% are singletons. Peripheral blood, roughly 6 milliliters per draw, was collected at each of two time points. Regarding this clonotype: A much larger clone sits a single nucleotide away, making a read error possible.

The J segment lost 4 bases and the V segment lost 2 bases, leaving 9 bases of the junction unmatched. The germline CDR1 and CDR2 sequences are SQVTM and ANQGSEA. The CDR3 contains 15 residues. Sequences were derived from PBMCs, sampled before or after stereotactic body radiation therapy (not recorded which). The chain joins TRBV29-1 to TRBJ1-1; 8 nucleotides match TRBD1. The source is a donor aged 50 or older with non-small cell lung cancer. CDR3 sequence reads: CSVEPQGAASTEAFF. In DNA form, the CDR3 reads TGCAGCGTTGAACCCCAGGGGGCCGCGAGCACTGAAGCTTTCTTT.